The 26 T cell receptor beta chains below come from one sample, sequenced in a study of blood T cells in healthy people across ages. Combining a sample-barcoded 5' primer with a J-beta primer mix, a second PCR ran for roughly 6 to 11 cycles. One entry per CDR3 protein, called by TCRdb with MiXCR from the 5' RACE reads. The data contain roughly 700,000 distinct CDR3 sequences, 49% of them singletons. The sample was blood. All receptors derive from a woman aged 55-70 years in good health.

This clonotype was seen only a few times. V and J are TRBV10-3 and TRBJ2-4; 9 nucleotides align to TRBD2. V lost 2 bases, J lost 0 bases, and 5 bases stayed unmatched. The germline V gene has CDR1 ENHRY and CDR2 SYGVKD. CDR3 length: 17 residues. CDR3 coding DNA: TGTGCCATCAGTGAGCGAGCGGGAGGACTAGCCAAAAACATTCAGTACTTC. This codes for CAISERAGGLAKNIQYF.

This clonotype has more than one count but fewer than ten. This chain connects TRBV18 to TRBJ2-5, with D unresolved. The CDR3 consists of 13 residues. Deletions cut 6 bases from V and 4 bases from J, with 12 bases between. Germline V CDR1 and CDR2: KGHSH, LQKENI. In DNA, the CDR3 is TGTGCCAGCTCCCTGGTAGACGGAGAGACCCAGTACTTC. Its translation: CASSLVDGETQYF. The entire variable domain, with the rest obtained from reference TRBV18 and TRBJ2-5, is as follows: NAGVMQNPRHLVRRRGQEARLRCSPMKGHSHVYWYRQLPEEGLKFMVYLQKENIIDESGMPKERFSAEFPKEGPSILRIQQVVRGDSAAYFCASSLVDGETQYFGPGTRLLVL.

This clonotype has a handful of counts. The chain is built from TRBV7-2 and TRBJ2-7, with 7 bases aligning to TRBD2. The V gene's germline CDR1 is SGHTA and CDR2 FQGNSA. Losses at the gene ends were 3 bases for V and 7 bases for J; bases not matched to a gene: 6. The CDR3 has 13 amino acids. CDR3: CASSLRAGEEQYF. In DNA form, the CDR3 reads TGTGCCAGCAGCTTGAGGGCGGGAGAGGAGCAGTACTTC.

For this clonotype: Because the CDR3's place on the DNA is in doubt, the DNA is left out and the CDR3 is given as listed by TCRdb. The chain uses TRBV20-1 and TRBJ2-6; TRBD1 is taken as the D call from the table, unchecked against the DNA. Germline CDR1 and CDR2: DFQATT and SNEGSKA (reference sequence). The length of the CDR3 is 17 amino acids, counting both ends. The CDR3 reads CSARRTGFGAGANVLTF.

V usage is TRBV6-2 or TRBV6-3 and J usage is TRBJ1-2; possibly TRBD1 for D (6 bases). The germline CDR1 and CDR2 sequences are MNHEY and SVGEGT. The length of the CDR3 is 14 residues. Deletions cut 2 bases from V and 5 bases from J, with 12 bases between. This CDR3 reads CASSYAGTKYGYTF. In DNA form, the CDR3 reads TGTGCCAGCAGTTACGCCGGGACAAAATATGGCTACACCTTC.

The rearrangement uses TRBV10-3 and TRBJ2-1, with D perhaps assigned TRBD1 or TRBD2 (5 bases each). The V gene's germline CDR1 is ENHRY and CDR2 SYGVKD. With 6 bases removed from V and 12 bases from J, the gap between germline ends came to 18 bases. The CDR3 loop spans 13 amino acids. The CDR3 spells CAISPVGDGGQFF. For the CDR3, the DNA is TGTGCCATCAGCCCCGTTGGGGACGGTGGGCAGTTCTTC.

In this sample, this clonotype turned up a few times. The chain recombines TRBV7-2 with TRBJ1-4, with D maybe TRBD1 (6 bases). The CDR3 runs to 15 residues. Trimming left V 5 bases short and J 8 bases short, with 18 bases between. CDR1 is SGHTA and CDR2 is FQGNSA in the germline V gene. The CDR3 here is CASSPRGGWREKLFF. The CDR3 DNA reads TGTGCCAGCAGCCCCAGGGGCGGGTGGAGAGAAAAACTGTTTTTT. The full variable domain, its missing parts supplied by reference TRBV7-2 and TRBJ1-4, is GAGVSQSPSNKVTEKGKDVELRCDPISGHTALYWYRQSLGQGLEFLIYFQGNSAPDKSGLPSDRFSAERTGGSVSTLTIQRTQQEDSAVYLCASSPRGGWREKLFFGSGTQLSVL.

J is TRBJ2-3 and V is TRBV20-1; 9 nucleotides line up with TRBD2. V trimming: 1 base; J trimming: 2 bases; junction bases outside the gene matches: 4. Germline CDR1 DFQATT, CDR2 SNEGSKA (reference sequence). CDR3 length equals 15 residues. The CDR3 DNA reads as TGCAGTGCTAGAGGAGCTAGCGGGGTCACAGATACGCAGTATTTT. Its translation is CSARGASGVTDTQYF.

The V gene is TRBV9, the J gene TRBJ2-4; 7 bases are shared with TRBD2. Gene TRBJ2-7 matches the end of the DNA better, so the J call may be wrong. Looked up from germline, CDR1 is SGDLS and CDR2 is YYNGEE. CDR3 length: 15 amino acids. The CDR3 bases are TGTGCCAGCAGCGGGCAGGCGGGAGCGTCCTACGAGCAGTACTTC. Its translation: CASSGQAGASYEQYF.

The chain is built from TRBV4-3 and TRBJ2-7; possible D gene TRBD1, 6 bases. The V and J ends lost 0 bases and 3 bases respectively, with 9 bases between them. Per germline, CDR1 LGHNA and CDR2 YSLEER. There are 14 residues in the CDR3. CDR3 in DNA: TGCGCCAGCAGCCAAGAACACAGGGTCTACGAGCAGTACTTC. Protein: CASSQEHRVYEQYF.

The CDR3: CASRPTGGAYEQYF. The DNA for the CDR3 is TGTGCCAGTCGGCCCACAGGGGGCGCGTACGAGCAGTACTTC. The chain is built from TRBV12-3 or TRBV12-4 and TRBJ2-7; TRBD1 matches at 9 bases. This CDR3 has 14 residues. Losses at the gene ends were 9 bases for V and 4 bases for J; bases not matched to a gene: 10.

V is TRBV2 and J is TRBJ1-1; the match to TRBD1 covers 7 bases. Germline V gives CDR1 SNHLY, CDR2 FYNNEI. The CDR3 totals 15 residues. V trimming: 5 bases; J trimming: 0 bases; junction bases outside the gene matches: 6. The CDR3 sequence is CASSSRDSLNTEAFF. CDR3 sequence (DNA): TGTGCCAGCAGTTCCCGGGACAGTTTGAACACTGAAGCTTTCTTT.

CDR3 residues: CSVGMEFATQYF. DNA for the CDR3: TGCAGCGTTGGGATGGAGTTTGCGACCCAGTACTTC. The chain has TRBV29-1 and TRBJ2-5; D is unresolved. Germline values: CDR1 SQVTM, CDR2 ANQGSEA. The CDR3 runs 12 residues. The V gene lost 4 bases and the J gene lost 7 bases, with 13 bases spanning the gap.

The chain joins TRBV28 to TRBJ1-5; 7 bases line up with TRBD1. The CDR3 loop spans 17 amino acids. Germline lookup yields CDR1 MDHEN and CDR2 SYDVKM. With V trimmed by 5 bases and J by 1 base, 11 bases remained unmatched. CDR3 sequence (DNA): TGTGCCAGCAGTCGACAGGGTGTTGGTGTGAGCAATCAGCCCCAGCATTTT. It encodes CASSRQGVGVSNQPQHF.

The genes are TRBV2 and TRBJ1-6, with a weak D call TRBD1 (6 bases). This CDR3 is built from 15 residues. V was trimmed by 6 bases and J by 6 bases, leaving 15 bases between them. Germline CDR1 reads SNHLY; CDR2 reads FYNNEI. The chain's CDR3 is CASRGAGALNSPLHF. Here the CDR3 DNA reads TGTGCCAGCAGGGGGGCAGGGGCCCTTAATTCACCCCTCCACTTT.

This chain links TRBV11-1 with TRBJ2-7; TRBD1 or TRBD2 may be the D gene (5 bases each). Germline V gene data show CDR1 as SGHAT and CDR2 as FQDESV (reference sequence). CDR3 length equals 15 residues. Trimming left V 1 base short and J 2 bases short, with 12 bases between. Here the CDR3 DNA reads TGTGCCAGCAGCTTAGTGTGGGACCCAACCTACGAGCAGTACTTC. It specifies CASSLVWDPTYEQYF.

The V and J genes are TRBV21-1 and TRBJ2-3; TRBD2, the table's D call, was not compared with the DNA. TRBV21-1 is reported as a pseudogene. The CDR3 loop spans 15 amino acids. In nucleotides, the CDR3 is TGTGCCAGAAACCCGACTAGCGGGGTCACAGATACGCAGTATTTT. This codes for CARNPTSGVTDTQYF.

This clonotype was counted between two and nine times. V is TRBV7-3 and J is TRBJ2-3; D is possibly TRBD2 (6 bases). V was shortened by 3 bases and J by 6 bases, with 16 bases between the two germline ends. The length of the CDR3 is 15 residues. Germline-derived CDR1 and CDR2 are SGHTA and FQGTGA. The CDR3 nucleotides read TGTGCCAGCAGCTTCGGTCCCGTAGGGAGGGATACGCAGTATTTT. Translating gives CASSFGPVGRDTQYF.

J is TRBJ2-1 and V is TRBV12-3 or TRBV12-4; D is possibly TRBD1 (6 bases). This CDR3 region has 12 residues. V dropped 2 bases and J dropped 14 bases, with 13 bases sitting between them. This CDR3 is CASSLTGLGKFF. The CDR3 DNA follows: TGTGCCAGCAGTTTAACAGGGTTAGGGAAGTTCTTC.

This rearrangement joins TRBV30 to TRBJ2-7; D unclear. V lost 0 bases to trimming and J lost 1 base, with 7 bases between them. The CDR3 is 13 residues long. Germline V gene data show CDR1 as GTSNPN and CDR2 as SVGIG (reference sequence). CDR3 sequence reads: CAWSVTPSYEQYF. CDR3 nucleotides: TGTGCCTGGAGTGTAACGCCTTCCTACGAGCAGTACTTC.

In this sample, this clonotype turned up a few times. The chain's CDR3 is CASSFTGGGDIQYF. CDR3 sequence (DNA): TGTGCCAGCAGCTTTACAGGGGGAGGGGACATTCAGTACTTC. This rearrangement joins TRBV7-3 to TRBJ2-4; the D gene is possibly TRBD1 (8 bases). CDR1 and CDR2 from the germline V gene are SGHTA and FQGTGA. Between the trimmed V and J ends, which lost 3 bases and 8 bases, there was a span of 14 bases. The CDR3 runs 14 residues. Full variable domain (outside the CDR3, taken from reference TRBV7-3 and TRBJ2-4): GAGVSQTPSNKVTEKGKYVELRCDPISGHTALYWYRQSLGQGPEFLIYFQGTGAADDSGLPNDRFFAVRPEGSVSTLKIQRTERGDSAVYLCASSFTGGGDIQYFGAGTRLSVL.

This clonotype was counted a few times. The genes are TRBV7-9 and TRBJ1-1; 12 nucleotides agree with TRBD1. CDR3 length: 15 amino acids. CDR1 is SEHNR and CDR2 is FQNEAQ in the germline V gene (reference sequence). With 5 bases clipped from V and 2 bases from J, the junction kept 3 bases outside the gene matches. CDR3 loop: CASSPGTGGNTEAFF. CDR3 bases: TGTGCCAGCAGCCCCGGGACAGGGGGCAACACTGAAGCTTTCTTT.

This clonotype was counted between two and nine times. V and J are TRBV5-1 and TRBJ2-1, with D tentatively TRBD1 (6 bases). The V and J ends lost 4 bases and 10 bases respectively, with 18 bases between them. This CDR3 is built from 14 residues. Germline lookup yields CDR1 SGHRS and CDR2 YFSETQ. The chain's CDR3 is CASSTSTQGLEQFF. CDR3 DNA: TGCGCCAGCAGCACGTCGACACAGGGCTTGGAGCAGTTCTTC.

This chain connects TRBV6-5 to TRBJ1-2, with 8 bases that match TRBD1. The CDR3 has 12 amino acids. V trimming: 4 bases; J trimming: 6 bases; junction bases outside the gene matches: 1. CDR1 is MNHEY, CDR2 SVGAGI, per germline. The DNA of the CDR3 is TGTGCCAGCAGTTCAGGGGGCAATGGCTACACCTTC. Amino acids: CASSSGGNGYTF.

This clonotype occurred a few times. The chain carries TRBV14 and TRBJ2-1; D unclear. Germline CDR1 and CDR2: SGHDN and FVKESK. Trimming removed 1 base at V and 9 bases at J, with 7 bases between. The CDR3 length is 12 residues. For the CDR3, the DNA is TGTGCCAGCAGCCAAGGCTATCCTGAGCAGTTCTTC. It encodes CASSQGYPEQFF.

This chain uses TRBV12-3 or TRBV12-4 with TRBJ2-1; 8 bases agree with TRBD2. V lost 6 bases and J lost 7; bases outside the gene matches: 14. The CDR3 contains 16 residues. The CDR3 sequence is CASRSRAGARENEQFF. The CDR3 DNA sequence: TGTGCCAGCAGGTCCAGAGCGGGAGCAAGGGAGAATGAGCAGTTCTTC.